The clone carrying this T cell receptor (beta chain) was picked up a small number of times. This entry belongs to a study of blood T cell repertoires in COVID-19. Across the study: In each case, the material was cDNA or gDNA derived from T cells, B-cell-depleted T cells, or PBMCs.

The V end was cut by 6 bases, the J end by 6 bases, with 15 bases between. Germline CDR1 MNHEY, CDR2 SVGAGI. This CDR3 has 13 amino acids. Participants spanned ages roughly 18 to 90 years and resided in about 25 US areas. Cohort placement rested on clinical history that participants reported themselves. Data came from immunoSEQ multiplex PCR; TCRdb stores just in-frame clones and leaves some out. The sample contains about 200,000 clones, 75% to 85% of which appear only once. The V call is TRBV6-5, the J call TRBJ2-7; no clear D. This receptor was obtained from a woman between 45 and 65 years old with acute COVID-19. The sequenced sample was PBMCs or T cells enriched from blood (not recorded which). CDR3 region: CASRSPIYGEQYV. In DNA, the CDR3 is TGTGCCAGCAGATCTCCCATCTACGGCGAGCAGTACGTC.